These 22 T cell receptor beta chains originate from one sample sequenced in a study of blood T cell repertoires in COVID-19. Profiling relied on immunoSEQ multiplex PCR, and the TCRdb table lists in-frame clones only, not all of them. The sample holds around 330,000 clones, roughly 86% seen once. Sequenced input: PBMCs or T cells enriched from blood (not recorded which). All receptors come from a woman younger than 30 who had recovered from COVID-19.

The gene calls are TRBV27 and TRBJ1-1; 8 bases line up with TRBD1. The CDR3 contains 15 residues. Trimming cost V 5 bases and J 5 bases; bases outside gene matches: 10. CDR1 is MNHEY, CDR2 SMNVEV, per germline (reference sequence). CDR3: CASSLQGAGATEAFF. As DNA, the CDR3 is TGTGCCAGCAGTCTTCAGGGGGCGGGGGCGACTGAAGCTTTCTTT.

The rearrangement uses TRBV28 and TRBJ1-5; D not certain. V dropped 4 bases and J dropped 2 bases, with 9 bases sitting between them. Germline CDR1 is MDHEN and CDR2 is SYDVKM. The CDR3 consists of 14 residues. The CDR3 region is CASSSSYGNQPQHF. The CDR3 DNA follows: TGTGCCAGCAGTTCCTCCTATGGCAATCAGCCCCAGCATTTT.

The gene calls are TRBV27 and TRBJ1-1; 8 bases are shared with TRBD1. Germline CDR1 MNHEY, CDR2 SMNVEV (reference sequence). V lost 4 bases to trimming and J lost 4 bases; unmatched junction nucleotides: 8. The CDR3 has 15 residues. CDR3 sequence reads: CASSSFAGGPTEAFF. The CDR3 DNA reads TGTGCCAGCAGTTCCTTCGCAGGGGGCCCCACTGAAGCTTTCTTT.

CDR3 sequence reads: CASRRAVGGPHPEAFF. CDR3 nucleotide sequence: TGTGCCAGCAGACGGGCTGTAGGAGGTCCACACCCTGAAGCTTTCTTT. The V gene is TRBV27, the J gene TRBJ1-1, with no clear D. V was pared by 6 bases and J by 6 bases, with 23 bases between. CDR3 length: 16 amino acids. The germline CDR1 and CDR2 sequences are MNHEY and SMNVEV (reference sequence).

This clone occurred once. The chain links TRBV2 to TRBJ2-7; D is perhaps TRBD1 (6 bases). This CDR3 region has 13 residues. The V gene lost 7 bases and the J gene lost 4 bases, with 14 bases spanning the gap. In germline, CDR1 is SNHLY, CDR2 FYNNEI. The CDR3 DNA sequence: TGTGCCAGCACATTCAGGGGCGGGTACGAGCAGTACTTC. Its translation is CASTFRGGYEQYF.

The chain carries TRBV7-6 and TRBJ2-3; D is perhaps TRBD2 (5 bases). V was shortened by 0 bases and J by 0 bases, with 10 bases between the two germline ends. The CDR3 is 16 residues long. Germline CDR1 SGHVS, CDR2 FNYEAQ. The chain's CDR3 is CASSLATTTSTDTQYF. In DNA form, the CDR3 reads TGTGCCAGCAGCTTAGCGACGACTACTAGCACAGATACGCAGTATTTT.

V and J are TRBV20-1 and TRBJ2-7; D not resolved. Between the trimmed V and J ends, which lost 3 bases and 4 bases, there was a span of 13 bases. Germline CDR1 DFQATT, CDR2 SNEGSKA (reference sequence). The CDR3 is 13 residues long. CDR3 in amino acids: CSASRWQRYEQYF. CDR3 in DNA: TGCAGTGCTAGTCGATGGCAACGATACGAGCAGTACTTC.

This clone was recorded only once. The chain couples TRBV15 to TRBJ1-1; maybe TRBD1 (6 bases). The CDR3 is made up of 15 amino acids. Germline CDR1 and CDR2: LNHNV and YYDKDF (reference sequence). The V end lost 1 base, the J end lost 0 bases, and 9 bases lay between the germline ends. The CDR3 region has the DNA TGTGCCACCAGCAGAGGAGGGGACATGAACACTGAAGCTTTCTTT. It is translated as CATSRGGDMNTEAFF. The full variable domain, completed using reference TRBV15 and TRBJ1-1, is DAMVIQNPRYQVTQFGKPVTLSCSQTLNHNVMYWYQQKSSQAPKLLFHYYDKDFNNEADTPDNFQSRRPNTSFCFLDIRSPGLGDTAMYLCATSRGGDMNTEAFFGQGTRLTVV.

The chain recombines TRBV6-1 with TRBJ1-2; D gene uncertain. V shed 3 bases and J shed 6 bases, with 14 bases lying between them. Germline values: CDR1 MNHNS, CDR2 SASEGT. This CDR3 is 14 amino acids long. The DNA for the CDR3 is TGTGCCAGCAGTGACCACCCGGCAGGTGATGGCTACACCTTC. Translating it yields CASSDHPAGDGYTF.

The chain uses TRBV10-3 and TRBJ1-2; D not resolved. The V and J ends lost 2 bases and 3 bases respectively, with 10 bases between them. This CDR3 has 14 residues. CDR1 and CDR2 from the germline V gene are ENHRY and SYGVKD. The chain's CDR3 is CAISENSPDYGYTF. For the CDR3, the DNA is TGTGCCATCAGTGAGAACAGCCCAGACTATGGCTACACCTTC.

In DNA, the CDR3 is TGTGCCAGCAGACAAAGCGGGGGTAAATTGAGCTCCTATAATTCACCCCTCCACTTT. It specifies CASRQSGGKLSSYNSPLHF. This sequence joins TRBV7-2 and TRBJ1-6; a weak D match, TRBD1 (5 bases). Germline V gives CDR1 SGHTA, CDR2 FQGNSA. Deletions cut 6 bases from V and 0 bases from J, with 21 bases between. The CDR3 extends over 19 amino acids.

The chain links TRBV28 to TRBJ1-2, with TRBD1 as a possible D gene (5 bases). The CDR3 covers 12 residues. Trimming left V 5 bases short and J 8 bases short, with 12 bases between. CDR1 and CDR2 (germline): MDHEN, SYDVKM. CDR3 DNA sequence: TGTGCCAGCAGTCCCCCGTCAGGGGGCTACACCTTC. As protein: CASSPPSGGYTF.

This sequence joins TRBV24-1 and TRBJ2-1; maybe TRBD1 (5 bases). CDR1 KGHDR and CDR2 SFDVKD come from the germline V gene. Trimming stripped 7 bases from V and 1 base from J, with 7 bases between. The CDR3 spans 13 residues. The chain's CDR3 is CATSDRSYNEQFF. The CDR3 coding sequence is TGTGCCACCAGCGACAGATCCTACAATGAGCAGTTCTTC.

The sample holds one count of this clone. The V gene is TRBV12-1, the J gene TRBJ1-6; the DNA was not compared with TRBD1, the D call given in the table. TRBV12-1 has pseudogene status. The CDR3 runs to 16 residues. CDR3 region: CAGLRDRRSSGSPLHF. DNA for the CDR3: TGTGCCGGACTCCGGGACAGGAGGTCGTCGGGTTCACCCCTCCACTTT.

The chain links TRBV11-1 to TRBJ2-7; 9 nucleotides agree with TRBD1. The germline V gene has CDR1 SGHAT and CDR2 FQDESV (reference sequence). There are 16 residues in the CDR3. The V segment lost 5 bases and the J segment 3 bases; nucleotides outside the gene matches: 11. CDR3 loop: CASSLTKWGQGYEQYF. The CDR3 nucleotides read TGTGCCAGCAGCCTTACGAAGTGGGGACAGGGCTACGAGCAGTACTTC. Full variable domain (outside the CDR3, taken from reference TRBV11-1 and TRBJ2-7): EAEVAQSPRYKITEKSQAVAFWCDPISGHATLYWYRQILGQGPELLVQFQDESVVDDSQLPKDRFSAERLKGVDSTLKIQPAELGDSAMYLCASSLTKWGQGYEQYFGPGTRLTVT.

The V call is TRBV18, the J call TRBJ1-5, with D possibly TRBD1 on 6 matching bases. V shed 5 bases and J shed 2 bases, with 19 bases lying between them. The CDR3 has 17 amino acids. CDR1 is KGHSH, CDR2 LQKENI, per germline. The DNA for the CDR3 is TGTGCCAGCTCAGAACAGGGAATTGCTCGGCGCAATCAGCCCCAGCATTTT. Translating gives CASSEQGIARRNQPQHF.

V is TRBV27 and J is TRBJ1-5, with a possible D match to TRBD1 (5 bases). Germline CDR1 reads MNHEY; CDR2 reads SMNVEV (reference sequence). The CDR3 runs 15 residues. V was cut by 7 bases and J by 10 bases, with 23 bases left in between. This chain's CDR3 is CASNPGGISSYPQHF. CDR3 DNA: TGTGCCAGCAATCCGGGGGGTATATCGTCTTATCCCCAGCATTTT.

The genes are TRBV5-1 and TRBJ2-7, with TRBD1 identical over 7 bases. After removal of 0 bases from V and 0 bases from J, the junction contained 9 bases not matched to a gene. CDR1 and CDR2 (germline): SGHRS, YFSETQ. The CDR3 runs 17 residues. The CDR3: CASSLGDRQPYSYEQYF. The CDR3 bases are TGCGCCAGCAGCTTGGGGGACAGACAACCATACTCCTACGAGCAGTACTTC. Filled out from reference TRBV5-1 and TRBJ2-7, the complete variable domain reads KAGVTQTPRYLIKTRGQQVTLSCSPISGHRSVSWYQQTPGQGLQFLFEYFSETQRNKGNFPGRFSGRQFSNSRSEMNVSTLELGDSALYLCASSLGDRQPYSYEQYFGPGTRLTVT.

This chain links TRBV9 with TRBJ2-1, with TRBD2 identical over 13 bases. CDR1 SGDLS and CDR2 YYNGEE come from the germline V gene. The junction had 5 bases not matched to a gene; V was cut back by 2 bases and J by 6 bases. There are 16 residues in the CDR3. The CDR3 is CASSVQLAGGLNEQFF. The CDR3 nucleotides are TGTGCCAGCAGCGTCCAACTAGCGGGGGGGCTCAATGAGCAGTTCTTC.

The chain links TRBV11-2 to TRBJ2-7, with 7 bases that match TRBD1. V lost 0 bases to trimming and J lost 2 bases; unmatched junction nucleotides: 1. The CDR3 sequence is 14 residues long. The germline gives CDR1 SGHAT, CDR2 FQNNGV. The DNA of the CDR3 is TGTGCCAGCAGCTTAGAGACAGGGCCCTACGAGCAGTACTTC. This translates into CASSLETGPYEQYF.

The gene calls are TRBV5-1 and TRBJ2-1, with 14 bases identical to TRBD2. This CDR3 has 17 residues. J lost 4 bases, V lost 4 bases, and 7 bases had no gene match. Germline assignment: CDR1 SGHRS and CDR2 YFSETQ. The CDR3 is CASSTGLAGASYNEQFF. The CDR3 DNA reads as TGCGCCAGCAGCACGGGACTAGCGGGAGCCTCTTACAATGAGCAGTTCTTC.

The chain uses TRBV5-1 and TRBJ2-7; D is perhaps TRBD2 (5 bases). Germline CDR1 is SGHRS and CDR2 is YFSETQ. V lost 0 bases to trimming and J lost 0 bases, with 7 bases between them. CDR3 size: 14 residues. CDR3: CASSLGGNSYEQYF. DNA of the CDR3: TGCGCCAGCAGCTTGGGAGGGAACTCCTACGAGCAGTACTTC. The full variable domain, in which reference TRBV5-1 and TRBJ2-7 provide the parts outside the CDR3, is KAGVTQTPRYLIKTRGQQVTLSCSPISGHRSVSWYQQTPGQGLQFLFEYFSETQRNKGNFPGRFSGRQFSNSRSEMNVSTLELGDSALYLCASSLGGNSYEQYFGPGTRLTVT.